This T cell receptor (beta chain) was profiled in a study of blood T cell repertoires in COVID-19 (dated by TCRdb to the early 2020s). Concerning the study at large: Samples covering the acute and convalescent phases of COVID-19 were provided by collaborators in the United States, Italy and Spain. The samples were drawn from the first 160 participants of the ongoing ImmuneRACE study and from some 1,300 subjects provided by 6 global collaborators. The prospective study material was composed of cDNA or gDNA derived from T cells, B-cell-depleted T cells, or PBMCs. Subjects who had been exposed to COVID-19, were actively infected with it, or had recovered from it provided the deeply sampled blood TCRbeta repertoires that made up the dataset. Sample metadata almost always included a de-identified subject ID, COVID-19 status, age in years and sex. HLA class I and class II types, where available, came from metadata supplied by the sample provider rather than from assay-based typing. A freely available public database, intended as a resource for researchers studying the immune response to SARS-CoV-2, is where the repertoires were released. Overall results and qualifications from the work: The quantity of clinical and demographic metadata differed by source and by participant and was supplied without curation.

TCRbeta CDR3 regions were amplified from genomic DNA using the immunoSEQ Assay, a bias-controlled multiplex PCR. As for the authors' bioinformatics: Within the assay, amplification of reference gene primers was used to estimate how many nucleated cells each sample contained. To quantify the absolute abundance of each unique TCRbeta CDR3 rearrangement, sequence reads were collapsed and filtered. For each sample, productive Simpson clonality was calculated as the square root of Simpson's diversity index over productive rearrangements. TCRdb re-hosts the immuneACCESS table, in-frame sequences only. Its copies lack some clones; in the studies checked, an unresolved V gene accounts for under half of them, and the cause for the rest is not known. V, J and clone size derive from that table, while D and trimming were established from the DNA sequence. This sample is represented by some 52,000 clones; 90% of them were singletons. The ten largest clonotypes hold about 2.9% of the sample.

Concerning this clone itself: The target of this receptor is not known. Base quality data are lacking; no much larger clone is found one base away.

Whole blood was collected in K2EDTA tubes by collaborating institutions according to the institutions' own protocols. For TCRbeta analysis, collaborators shipped samples as frozen whole blood, isolated PBMCs, or DNA extracted from either of those sample types. The TCR originated in a human donor in a cohort sampled during active COVID-19. The sequenced sample was peripheral blood.

The CDR3 protein is CASSMAGVRSTEAFF. DNA sequence: TGTGCCAGTAGTATGGCAGGGGTAAGAAGCACTGAAGCTTTCTTT. The sequence joins TRBV19 to TRBJ1-1; TRBD1 is a weak D gene call, 6 bases matching. According to the germline V gene (reference sequence), CDR1 reads LNHDA and CDR2 reads SQIVND. Trimming takes 3 bases from V and 4 bases from J, and the germline ends sit 15 bases apart. Inclusive of the bounding cysteine and phenylalanine, the CDR3 is 15 residues long. The CDR3 DNA has 45 bases and is translated from base 1.